This T cell receptor beta chain was identified in a study of vaccination and CD4 T cells after COVID-19. Study in general: Post-COVID samples were collected a median about 3.5 months following diagnosis, spanning 35 to 161. Findings of the study overall: Spike mono-reactivity was found in 304 of 307 vaccine-specific clones from convalescent patients.

This clonotype was seen a handful of times. Its specificity is not known. The study sequenced cultured CD4+ T cell DNA using the Oncomine TCR Beta short-read assay. The template was genomic DNA from cultured CD4+ T cells. From the PCR reads, TCRdb called clonotypes with MiXCR, one entry per CDR3 protein. The data contain about 25,000 distinct CDR3 sequences, 28% of them singletons. Indicated time point: late sampling 161 to 241 days after vaccination in a few convalescent patients. Treatment in this sample: approximately nine-day PBMC culture with coronavirus spike peptide pools or control peptides (ViraFEST assay). T cells were expanded with peptide pools, and expanded clonotypes were identified by TCR sequencing. The CDR3 has 15 residues. CDR1 is MNHEY, CDR2 SVGAGI, per germline. Trimming pared 4 bases from V and 8 bases from J, leaving 18 bases between.

The clonotype originates from a human donor who had recovered from COVID-19. The V call is TRBV6-5, the J call TRBJ2-1; D might be TRBD1 or TRBD2, each matching 5 bases. Sequenced material: CD4+ T cells from blood, cultured in vitro, taken about 7 months after SARS-CoV-2 vaccination. The CDR3 region is CASSSSERGWDEQFF. In DNA, the CDR3 is TGTGCCAGCAGTTCCTCTGAGAGGGGTTGGGATGAGCAGTTCTTC.